The T cell receptor (beta chain) under discussion was sequenced for a study of blood T cells in healthy people across ages. Study-wide findings and caveats: A strong correlation was seen between TCR beta diversity and naive T cell percentage.

V was clipped by 5 bases and J by 4 bases; unmatched bases: 8. Germline assignment: CDR1 SQVTM and CDR2 ANQGSEA. The CDR3 contains 16 residues. For the second PCR, which ran for roughly 6 to 11 cycles, a sample-barcoded 5' primer and a J-beta primer mix were used. One entry per CDR3 protein, called by TCRdb with MiXCR from the 5' RACE reads. The table includes 800,000 to 1,300,000 distinct CDR3 sequences, around 27% detected once. With respect to this clonotype: What it recognizes is unknown.

This same sample was also taken into another study, of T cells of mothers and their children. That source reports: Sequencing got over 9.5 million TCR beta CDR3 reads from each mother and about 2.9 million from each child.

What was sequenced was blood. This receptor was identified in a girl aged 2 to 10 in good health. V gene TRBV29-1 combines with J gene TRBJ2-6; 10 bases line up with TRBD1. This chain's CDR3 is CSVLSTGGQGANVLTF. The CDR3 DNA is TGCAGCGTTTTATCGACAGGGGGCCAGGGGGCCAACGTCCTGACTTTC.